This T cell receptor beta chain was recovered during a study of CXCR3-negative and CXCR3-positive naive CD8 T cells. Overall study results and limits: Diversity was high in both naive subsets and much lower in memory cells. Within a donor, both naive subsets shared TRBV-TRBJ usage, unlike memory cells. Hydrophobicity of TRB CDR3s was greater in CXCR3-positive naive cells than in CXCR3-negative naive cells.

Comment on this clonotype: The antigen is not known.

Triplicates of 300,000 cells were sorted from each CD8+ T cell subset. The libraries of TRB cDNA were constructed through 5' RACE using UMI labels. TCRdb reprocessed the 5' RACE reads and keeps a single row for each CDR3 protein, giving no DNA. Found here are roughly 120,000 distinct CDR3 sequences; the top ten clones hold 0.5% to 0.7%. The CDR3 has 12 residues. Germline loops: CDR1 DFQATT, CDR2 SNEGSKA (reference sequence). The sample taken for sequencing was naive CXCR3+ CD8+ T cells from blood. As to subset: CD45RO-CCR7+CD27+CD95- naive CD8+ T cells expressing CXCR3 (TNR3+). This clonotype was sampled from a human donor in good health. Some clones in this sample may be carry-over from other donors' samples. This chain joins TRBV20-1 and TRBJ2-7. CDR3 residues: CSARERTYEQYF.